The 3 T cell receptor beta chains presented below share a single source sample, sequenced in a study of T cells of healthy individuals (dated by TCRdb to 2016 to 2018). The library was generated by 5' RACE. Sequencing was performed on an Illumina MiSeq. Starting from the raw public reads, TCRdb applied fastp trimming at Q25, assembled clones with MiXCR and retained in-frame beta chains. Identical CDR3 proteins give one entry, which carries the most common genes and DNA. This sample comprises about 96,000 distinct CDR3 sequences, approximately 16% of them detected only once. Together, the top ten hold approximately 5.7% of the sample. The receptors derive from a human donor in good health.

This clonotype was seen a handful of times. The J gene is TRBJ1-1, the V gene TRBV11-2; D gene unclear. This CDR3 has 17 residues. From germline, CDR1 is SGHAT and CDR2 FQNNGV. The V and J ends lost 6 bases and 5 bases respectively, with 25 bases between them. The CDR3 nucleotides read TGTGCCAGCAGTCTATGGTGGAAAGAGGACCTGGCGACTGAAGCTTTCTTT. It translates to CASSLWWKEDLATEAFF.

This chain uses TRBV7-8 with TRBJ2-7; no definite D call. Germline V CDR1 and CDR2: SGHVS, FQNEAQ. The CDR3 totals 12 residues. Trimming took off 5 bases at V and 7 bases at J, with 12 bases between the two ends. The CDR3 protein is CASSHAVGEQYF. The CDR3 nucleotides read TGTGCCAGCAGCCATGCCGTGGGTGAGCAGTACTTC.

This chain joins TRBV20-1 and TRBJ2-3; D assignment may be TRBD1 or TRBD2 (5 bases each). V lost 5 bases to trimming and J lost 5 bases, with 14 bases between them. Germline V gene data show CDR1 as DFQATT and CDR2 as SNEGSKA (reference sequence). The length of the CDR3 is 13 residues. Here the CDR3 DNA reads TGCAGTGCTGAGGGGACCGGTGTAGATACGCAGTATTTT. This gives the protein CSAEGTGVDTQYF.